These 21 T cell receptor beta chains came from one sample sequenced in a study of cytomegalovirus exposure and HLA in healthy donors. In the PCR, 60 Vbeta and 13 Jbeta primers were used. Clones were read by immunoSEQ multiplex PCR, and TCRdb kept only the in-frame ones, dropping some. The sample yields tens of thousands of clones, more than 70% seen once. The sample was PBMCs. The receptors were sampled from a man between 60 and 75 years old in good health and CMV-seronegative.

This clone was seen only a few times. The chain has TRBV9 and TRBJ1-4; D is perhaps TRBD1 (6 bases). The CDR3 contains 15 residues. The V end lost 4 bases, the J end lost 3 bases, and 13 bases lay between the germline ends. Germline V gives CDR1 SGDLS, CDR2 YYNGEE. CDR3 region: CASSPRDTSNEKLFF. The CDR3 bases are TGTGCCAGCAGCCCTAGGGACACCTCTAATGAAAAACTGTTTTTT. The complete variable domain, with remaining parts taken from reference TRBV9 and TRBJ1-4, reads DSGVTQTPKHLITATGQRVTLRCSPRSGDLSVYWYQQSLDQGLQFLIQYYNGEERAKGNILERFSAQQFPDLHSELNLSSLELGDSALYFCASSPRDTSNEKLFFGSGTQLSVL.

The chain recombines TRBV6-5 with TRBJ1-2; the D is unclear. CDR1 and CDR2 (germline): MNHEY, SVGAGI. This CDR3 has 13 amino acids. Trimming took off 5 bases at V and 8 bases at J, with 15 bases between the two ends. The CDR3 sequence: CASSELQIRGYTF. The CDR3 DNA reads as TGTGCCAGCAGTGAATTACAGATCCGCGGCTACACCTTC.

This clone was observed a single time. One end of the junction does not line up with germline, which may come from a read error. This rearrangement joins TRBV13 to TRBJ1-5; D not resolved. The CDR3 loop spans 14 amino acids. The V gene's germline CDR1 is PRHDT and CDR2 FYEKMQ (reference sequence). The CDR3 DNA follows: TGTGCCAGCAGTTCAGGTACAGTTAATCAGCCCCGGCATTTT. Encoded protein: CASSSGTVNQPRHF.

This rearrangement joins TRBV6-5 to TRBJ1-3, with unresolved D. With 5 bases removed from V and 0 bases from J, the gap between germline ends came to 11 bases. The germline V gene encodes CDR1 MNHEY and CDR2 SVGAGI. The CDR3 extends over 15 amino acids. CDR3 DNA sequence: TGTGCCAGCAGTAACACCCGTCTCTCTGGAAACACCATATATTTT. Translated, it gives CASSNTRLSGNTIYF.

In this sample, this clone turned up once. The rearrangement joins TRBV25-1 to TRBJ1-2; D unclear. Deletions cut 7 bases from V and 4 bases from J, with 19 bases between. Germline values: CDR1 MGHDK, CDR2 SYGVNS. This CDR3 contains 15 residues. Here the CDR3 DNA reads TGTGCCAGCACCCAAGGAGACGGTGATCCCTATGGCTACACCTTC. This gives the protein CASTQGDGDPYGYTF.

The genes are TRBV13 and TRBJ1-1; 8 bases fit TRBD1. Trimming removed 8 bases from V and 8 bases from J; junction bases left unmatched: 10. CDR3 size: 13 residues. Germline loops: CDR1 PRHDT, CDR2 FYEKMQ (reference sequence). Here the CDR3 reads CASSGQAHLEAFF. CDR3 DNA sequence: TGTGCCAGCTCGGGACAGGCCCATCTAGAAGCTTTCTTT.

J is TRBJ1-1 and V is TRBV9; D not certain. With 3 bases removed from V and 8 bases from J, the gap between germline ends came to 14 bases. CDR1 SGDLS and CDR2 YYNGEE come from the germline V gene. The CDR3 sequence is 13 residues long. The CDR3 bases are TGTGCCAGCAGCGCCCCCCAAGCGGGCGAAGCTTTCTTT. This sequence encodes CASSAPQAGEAFF.

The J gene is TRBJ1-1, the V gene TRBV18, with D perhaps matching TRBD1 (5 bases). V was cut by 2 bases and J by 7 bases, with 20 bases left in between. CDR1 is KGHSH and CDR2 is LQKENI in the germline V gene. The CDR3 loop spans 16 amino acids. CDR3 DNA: TGTGCCAGCTCACCAGGGGGGGGTTATTCAGACCTTGAAGCTTTCTTT. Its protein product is CASSPGGGYSDLEAFF.

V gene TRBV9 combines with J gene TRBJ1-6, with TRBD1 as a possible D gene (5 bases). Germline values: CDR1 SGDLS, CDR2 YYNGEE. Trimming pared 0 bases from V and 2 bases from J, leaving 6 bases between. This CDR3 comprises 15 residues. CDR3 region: CASSVAGTYNSPLHF. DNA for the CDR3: TGTGCCAGCAGCGTAGCAGGGACCTATAATTCACCCCTCCACTTT.

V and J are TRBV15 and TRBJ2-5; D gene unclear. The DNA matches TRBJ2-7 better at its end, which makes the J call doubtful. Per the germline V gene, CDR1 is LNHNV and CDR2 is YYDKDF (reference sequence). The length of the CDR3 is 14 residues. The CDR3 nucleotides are TGTGCCACCAGCAGAGGGGCCTTCTCCTACGAGCAGTACTTC. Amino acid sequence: CATSRGAFSYEQYF.

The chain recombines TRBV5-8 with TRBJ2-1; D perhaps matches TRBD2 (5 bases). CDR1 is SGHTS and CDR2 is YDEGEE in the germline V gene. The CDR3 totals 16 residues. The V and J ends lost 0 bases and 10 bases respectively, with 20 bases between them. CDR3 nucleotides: TGTGCCAGCAGCTTGGAGGTGGAGCGGCCCTACGGGGAGCAGTTCTTC. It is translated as CASSLEVERPYGEQFF.

The CDR3 reads CASSPRLAGGQETQYF. The CDR3 nucleotides read TGTGCCAGCAGCCCCCGACTAGCGGGGGGGCAAGAGACCCAGTACTTC. The V and J genes are TRBV4-2 and TRBJ2-5; 14 bases are a match to TRBD2. The CDR3 consists of 16 residues. CDR1 and CDR2 (germline): LGHNA, YNFKEQ. V trimming: 4 bases; J trimming: 2 bases; junction bases outside the gene matches: 3.

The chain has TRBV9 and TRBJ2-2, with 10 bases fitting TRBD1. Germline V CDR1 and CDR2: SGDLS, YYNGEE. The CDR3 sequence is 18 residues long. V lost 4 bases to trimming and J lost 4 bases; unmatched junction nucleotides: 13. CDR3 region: CASSRRGGTGVGTGELFF. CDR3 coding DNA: TGTGCCAGCAGCCGCAGAGGGGGGACAGGGGTGGGCACCGGGGAGCTGTTTTTT.

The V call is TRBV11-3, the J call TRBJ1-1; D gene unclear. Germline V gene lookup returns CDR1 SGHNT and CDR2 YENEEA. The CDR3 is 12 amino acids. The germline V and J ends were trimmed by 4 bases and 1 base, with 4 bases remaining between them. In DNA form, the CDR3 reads TGTGCCAGCAGCTCGGGGAACACTGAAGCTTTCTTT. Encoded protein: CASSSGNTEAFF.

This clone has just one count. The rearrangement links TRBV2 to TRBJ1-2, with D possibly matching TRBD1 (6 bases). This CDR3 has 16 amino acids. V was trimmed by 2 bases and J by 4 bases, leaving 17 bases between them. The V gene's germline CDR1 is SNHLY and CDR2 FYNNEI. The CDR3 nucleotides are TGTGCCAGCAGTGAATCTCAGGGCAGGGGTGGCTATGGCTACACCTTC. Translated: CASSESQGRGGYGYTF.

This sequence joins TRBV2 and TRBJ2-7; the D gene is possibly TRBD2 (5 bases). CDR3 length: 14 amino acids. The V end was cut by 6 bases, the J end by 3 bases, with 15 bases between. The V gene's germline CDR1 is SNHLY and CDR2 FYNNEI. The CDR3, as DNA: TGTGCCAGCAGCAATCAGCGGAACCTCTACGAGCAGTACTTC. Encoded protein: CASSNQRNLYEQYF. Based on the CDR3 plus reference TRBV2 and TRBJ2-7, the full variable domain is EPEVTQTPSHQVTQMGQEVILRCVPISNHLYFYWYRQILGQKVEFLVSFYNNEISEKSEIFDDQFSVERPDGSNFTLKIRSTKLEDSAMYFCASSNQRNLYEQYFGPGTRLTVT.

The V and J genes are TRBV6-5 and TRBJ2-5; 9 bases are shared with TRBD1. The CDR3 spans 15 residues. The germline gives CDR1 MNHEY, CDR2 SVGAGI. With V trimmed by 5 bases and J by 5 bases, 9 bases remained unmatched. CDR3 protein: CASSQQGARGETQYF. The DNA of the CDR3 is TGTGCCAGCAGTCAACAGGGGGCGCGAGGGGAGACCCAGTACTTC.

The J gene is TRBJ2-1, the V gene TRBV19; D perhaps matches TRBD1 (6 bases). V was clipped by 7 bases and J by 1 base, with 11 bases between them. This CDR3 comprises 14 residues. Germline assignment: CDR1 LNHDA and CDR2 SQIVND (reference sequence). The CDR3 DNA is TGTGCCAGTAATACAGGGCCTTCCTACAATGAGCAGTTCTTC. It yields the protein CASNTGPSYNEQFF.

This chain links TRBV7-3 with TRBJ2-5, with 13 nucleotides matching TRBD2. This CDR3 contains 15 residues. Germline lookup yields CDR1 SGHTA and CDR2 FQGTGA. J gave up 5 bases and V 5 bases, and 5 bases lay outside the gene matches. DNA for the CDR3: TGTGCCAGCAGCCACGGGACTAGCGGGGAGGAGACCCAGTACTTC. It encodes CASSHGTSGEETQYF.

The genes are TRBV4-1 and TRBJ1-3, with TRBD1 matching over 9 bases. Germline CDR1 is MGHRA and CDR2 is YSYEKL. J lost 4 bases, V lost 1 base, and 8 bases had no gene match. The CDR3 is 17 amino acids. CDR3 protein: CASSQGSGTGTGNTIYF. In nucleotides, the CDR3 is TGCGCCAGCAGCCAAGGGTCCGGGACAGGGACCGGAAACACCATATATTTT.

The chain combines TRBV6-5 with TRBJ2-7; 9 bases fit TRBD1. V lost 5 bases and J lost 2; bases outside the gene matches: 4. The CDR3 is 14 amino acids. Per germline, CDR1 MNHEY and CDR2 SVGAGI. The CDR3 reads CASSRDRAAYEQYF. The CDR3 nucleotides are TGTGCCAGCAGTAGGGACAGGGCGGCCTACGAGCAGTACTTC.